These T cell receptor beta chains were read from a single sample in a study of OX40 agonist ivuxolimab in advanced cancers. Measured with immunoSEQ multiplex PCR; TCRdb has only the in-frame clones, and not every one. The table shows around 99,000 clones, with roughly 89% occurring only once. Sample: CD4+ or CD8+ T cells sorted from blood, taken in a trial of the OX40 agonist ivuxolimab. Every receptor here comes from an adult with an advanced solid tumor such as melanoma, head and neck, liver or kidney cancer. Both conserved end residues are part of each CDR3. The D gene is left open where the match is weak. The size entry is marked missing in some rows and otherwise reads once, few, many or a size class.

J gene	clone size	D gene	V gene	CDR3 protein	CDR3 DNA
TRBJ2-2	NA	NA	TRBV7-6	CASSERQGRAGELFF	TGTGCCAGCAGCGAACGACAGGGGAGGGCCGGGGAGCTGTTTTTT
TRBJ1-5	NA	NA	TRBV10-2	CASSELRQGGNQPQHF	TGCGCCAGCAGTGAGTTAAGGCAGGGAGGCAATCAGCCCCAGCATTTT
TRBJ2-7	NA	TRBD2	TRBV27	CASSSTRTSYEQYF	TGTGCCAGCAGTTCGACACGGACTAGCTACGAGCAGTACTTC
TRBJ2-5	NA	NA	TRBV9	CASSGARGSVKETQYF	TGTGCCAGCAGCGGAGCACGCGGCAGTGTAAAAGAGACCCAGTACTTC
TRBJ2-1	NA	TRBD2	TRBV19	CASGLAGALRDEQFF	TGTGCCAGCGGACTAGCGGGAGCCCTCCGGGATGAGCAGTTCTTC
TRBJ2-2	NA	NA	TRBV2	CASSRDLRVGTGELFF	TGTGCCAGCAGTCGCGATCTCAGGGTCGGCACCGGGGAGCTGTTTTTT
TRBJ2-5	NA	NA	TRBV7-2	CASSPQRQVGETQYF	TGTGCCAGCAGCCCGCAGAGGCAGGTCGGAGAGACCCAGTACTTC
TRBJ2-5	NA	NA	TRBV2	CASSGGTANQETQYF	TGTGCCAGCAGCGGAGGGACAGCAAATCAAGAGACCCAGTACTTC
TRBJ1-3	once	NA	TRBV5-1	CASSLAGPGNTIYF	TGCGCCAGCAGCTTGGCGGGGCCTGGAAACACCATATATTTT
TRBJ1-2	NA	NA	TRBV28	CASTRAGRLNGYTF	TGTGCCAGCACTAGAGCCGGGAGACTCAATGGCTACACCTTC
TRBJ1-4	NA	NA	TRBV5-4	CASSPTRSHEKLFF	TGTGCCAGCAGTCCGACACGGAGCCATGAAAAACTGTTTTTT
TRBJ1-3	NA	NA	TRBV30	CAWTAGSGNTIYF	TGTGCCTGGACTGCGGGATCGGGAAACACCATATATTTT
TRBJ1-4	few	NA	TRBV6-1	CASSEARGRDEKLFF	TGTGCCAGCAGTGAAGCACGAGGGAGGGATGAAAAACTGTTTTTT
TRBJ2-5	NA	NA	TRBV7-7	CASSKTSGETQYF	TGTGCCAGCAGCAAAACTAGTGGCGAGACCCAGTACTTC
TRBJ2-7	NA	TRBD1	TRBV28	CASSLSLPGQGGEQYF	TGTGCCAGCAGTTTATCCCTCCCGGGACAGGGAGGCGAGCAGTACTTC
TRBJ2-1	NA	TRBD1	TRBV27	CATSIRGLGNEQFF	TGTGCCACCTCCATCAGGGGGCTGGGAAATGAGCAGTTCTTC
TRBJ1-4	NA	NA	TRBV6-6	CASRAPTGTNEKLFF	TGTGCCAGCAGGGCCCCGACGGGAACTAATGAAAAACTGTTTTTT
TRBJ1-2	NA	TRBD1	TRBV20-1	CSPGQGGYTF	TGCAGCCCCGGACAGGGCGGCTACACCTTC
TRBJ1-2	NA	TRBD1	TRBV28	CATGTVWFRYGYTF	TGTGCCACCGGGACAGTGTGGTTTCGGTATGGCTACACCTTC
TRBJ1-6	NA	NA	TRBV30	CAWTGRAYNSPLHF	TGTGCCTGGACTGGGCGCGCCTATAATTCACCCCTCCACTTT
TRBJ2-5	NA	NA	TRBV6-5	CASNGAGTQYF	TGTGCCAGCAACGGGGCTGGGACCCAGTACTTC
TRBJ2-5	NA	NA	TRBV2	CASSIQETQYF	TGTGCCAGCAGCATCCAAGAGACCCAGTACTTC
TRBJ2-4	NA	TRBD1	TRBV15	CATSREPGQGVYNIQYF	TGTGCCACCAGCAGAGAGCCGGGACAGGGGGTCTATAACATTCAGTACTTC
TRBJ1-1	NA	TRBD1	TRBV5-4	CASSLMTGRVTEAFF	TGTGCCAGCAGCTTGATGACAGGGCGGGTGACTGAAGCTTTCTTT
TRBJ1-2	NA	NA	TRBV28	CASSLSVTGFVDGYTF	TGTGCCAGCAGTTTATCGGTAACAGGGTTTGTTGATGGCTACACCTTC
TRBJ1-2	NA	TRBD1	TRBV5-1	CASSWGQGSGYTF	TGCGCCAGCAGCTGGGGACAGGGATCGGGCTACACCTTC
TRBJ2-7	NA	NA	TRBV2	CASSVQGGRVNEQYF	TGTGCCAGCAGTGTACAGGGAGGGAGAGTCAACGAGCAGTACTTC
TRBJ1-2	NA	NA	TRBV2	CASSESRYYGYTF	TGTGCCAGCAGTGAATCCAGATACTATGGCTACACCTTC
TRBJ1-1	NA	NA	TRBV9	CASSVGVVGNTEAFF	TGTGCCAGCAGCGTAGGCGTCGTTGGGAACACTGAAGCTTTCTTT
TRBJ2-7	NA	TRBD1	TRBV5-1	CASSLQTGSYEQYF	TGCGCCAGCAGCTTGCAGACAGGGAGCTACGAGCAGTACTTC
TRBJ2-2	once	NA	TRBV7-8	CASSRGEGGTGELFF	TGTGCCAGCAGCAGAGGGGAGGGGGGCACCGGGGAGCTGTTTTTT
TRBJ2-7	NA	TRBD1	TRBV5-4	CASSSPRGPSSYEQYF	TGTGCCAGCAGCTCACCCAGGGGGCCTAGCTCCTACGAGCAGTACTTC
TRBJ2-1	NA	NA	TRBV9	CASSPRTGEQFF	TGTGCCAGCAGCCCGAGGACGGGAGAGCAGTTCTTC
TRBJ1-6	NA	NA	TRBV9	CASSVGPDSNSPLHF	TGTGCCAGCAGCGTAGGCCCAGACTCTAATTCACCCCTCCACTTT
TRBJ2-7	NA	NA	TRBV14	CASSRGSVSYEQYF	TGTGCCAGCAGCCGGGGTAGCGTATCCTACGAGCAGTACTTC
TRBJ2-7	NA	TRBD2	TRBV2	CASAVAGSGEQYF	TGTGCCAGCGCGGTAGCGGGGTCTGGGGAGCAGTACTTC
TRBJ2-7	NA	NA	TRBV5-4	CASSLARSYEQYF	TGTGCCAGCAGCTTGGCGAGGTCCTACGAGCAGTACTTC
TRBJ2-3	NA	TRBD2	TRBV5-4	CASSAETSGRGDTQYF	TGTGCCAGCAGCGCAGAAACTAGCGGGAGAGGAGATACGCAGTATTTT
TRBJ1-6	NA	NA	TRBV11-2	CASKGGGPYNSPLHF	TGTGCCAGCAAAGGGGGGGGCCCCTATAATTCACCCCTCCACTTT
TRBJ2-7	NA	NA	TRBV11-2	CASSLAPQKLYEQYF	TGTGCCAGCAGCTTAGCTCCGCAGAAGCTCTACGAGCAGTACTTC
TRBJ2-3	NA	TRBD2	TRBV4-1	CASSQGLAGDGTQYF	TGCGCCAGCAGCCAAGGACTAGCGGGGGATGGTACGCAGTATTTT
TRBJ2-1	NA	NA	TRBV5-4	CASSSSTTYNEQFF	TGTGCCAGCAGCTCCTCTACCACTTACAATGAGCAGTTCTTC
TRBJ2-7	NA	TRBD1	TRBV5-1	CASSLGRGQDEQYF	TGCGCCAGCAGCTTGGGTAGGGGACAGGACGAGCAGTACTTC
TRBJ2-7	NA	TRBD2	TRBV9	CASSVESGSYEQYF	TGTGCCAGCAGCGTAGAGAGCGGGAGTTACGAGCAGTACTTC
TRBJ2-1	once	TRBD2	TRBV13	CASSSLAGGGNEQFF	TGTGCCAGCAGCTCCCTAGCGGGAGGAGGAAATGAGCAGTTCTTC
TRBJ2-7	NA	NA	TRBV7-9	CASSLGLQQYF	TGTGCCAGCAGCTTAGGACTGCAGCAGTACTTC
TRBJ1-2	NA	TRBD1	TRBV5-4	CASSSGQRTNYGYTF	TGTGCCAGCAGCTCGGGACAGAGGACAAACTATGGCTACACCTTC
TRBJ1-6	once	NA	TRBV10-3	CAISRDHNSPLHF	TGTGCCATCAGCCGCGATCATAATTCACCCCTCCACTTT
TRBJ1-5	NA	NA	TRBV7-9	CASSLTAGIANQPQHF	TGTGCCAGCAGCTTAACTGCAGGGATCGCCAATCAGCCCCAGCATTTT